These 30 T cell receptor beta chains came from one sample sequenced in a study of blood T cell repertoires in COVID-19 (dated by TCRdb to between 2020 and 2021). Preparation of the library involved the immunoSEQ multiplex PCR assay. TCRdb took over this immuneACCESS table, retaining in-frame rearrangements with V and J assigned. Such tables are incomplete; in checked studies, under half of the missing clones stem from an unresolved V gene, and the remainder is unexplained. The sample records over 250,000 clones, roughly 80% of which are singletons. Of the sample, 5% is held by the ten largest clones. The sequencing sample was made of PBMCs or T cells enriched from blood (not recorded which). Every receptor here comes from a man aged 40-49 years who had been exposed to COVID-19.

This clone was observed many times. V usage is TRBV4-1 and J usage is TRBJ1-6; the match to TRBD1 covers 7 bases. J lost 8 bases, V lost 0 bases, and 7 bases had no gene match. This CDR3 comprises 16 residues. The germline CDR1 and CDR2 sequences are MGHRA and YSYEKL. In DNA, the CDR3 is TGCGCCAGCAGCCAAGATTGGGACAGCCCCCATTCACCCCTCCACTTT. The encoded protein is CASSQDWDSPHSPLHF.

The chain uses TRBV30 and TRBJ1-4, with D perhaps TRBD1 (6 bases). V was cut by 2 bases and J by 1 base, with 8 bases left in between. This CDR3 is built from 14 residues. Germline assignment: CDR1 GTSNPN and CDR2 SVGIG (reference sequence). The CDR3 DNA sequence: TGTGCCTGGAGTACAGGGTTAACTAATGAAAAACTGTTTTTT. Protein: CAWSTGLTNEKLFF.

CDR3 nucleotide sequence: TGTGCCAGCAGACCCCGTTGGGAGGGCTATGGCTACACCTTC. Protein product: CASRPRWEGYGYTF. V usage is TRBV13 and J usage is TRBJ1-2; D is unresolved. The CDR3 covers 14 residues. The V end was cut by 6 bases, the J end by 4 bases, with 15 bases between. Germline CDR1 reads PRHDT; CDR2 reads FYEKMQ (reference sequence).

The genes are TRBV27 and TRBJ2-1; D may be TRBD2 (6 bases). The CDR3 length is 13 residues. Trimming took 2 bases from V and 9 from J, leaving 11 bases between them. Germline V gene lookup returns CDR1 MNHEY and CDR2 SMNVEV (reference sequence). CDR3 in DNA: TGTGCCAGCAGTTTAGCTCCCGGGGGTGAGCAGTTCTTC. Residues: CASSLAPGGEQFF.

The CDR3 spells CASSLAGRGSLDTQYF. The CDR3 DNA sequence: TGTGCCAGCAGCTTAGCGGGCAGGGGTTCTTTGGATACGCAGTATTTT. The gene calls are TRBV11-2 and TRBJ2-3; D is possibly TRBD1 (6 bases). This CDR3 is built from 16 residues. Trimming pared 1 base from V and 6 bases from J, leaving 17 bases between. The V gene's germline CDR1 is SGHAT and CDR2 FQNNGV.

The chain has TRBV19 and TRBJ1-3, with no clear D. Germline-derived CDR1 and CDR2 are LNHDA and SQIVND (reference sequence). Trimming left V 5 bases short and J 6 bases short, with 14 bases between. The CDR3 consists of 14 residues. CDR3 DNA sequence: TGTGCCAGTAGTGAAAACGACGGAGTAAACACCATATATTTT. Amino acids: CASSENDGVNTIYF.

This chain connects TRBV30 to TRBJ1-2; 9 bases are shared with TRBD1. After removal of 5 bases from V and 4 bases from J, the junction contained 8 bases not matched to a gene. The germline V gene has CDR1 GTSNPN and CDR2 SVGIG (reference sequence). The CDR3 has 14 amino acids. CDR3 nucleotides: TGTGCCTGGCGTAGGGGACAGGGAACCTATGGCTACACCTTC. This translates into CAWRRGQGTYGYTF. Drawing the rest from reference TRBV30 and TRBJ1-2, the complete variable domain is SQTIHQWPATLVQPVGSPLSLECTVEGTSNPNLYWYRQAAGRGLQLLFYSVGIGQISSEVPQNLSASRPQDRQFILSSKKLLLSDSGFYLCAWRRGQGTYGYTFGSGTRLTVV.

V usage is TRBV19 and J usage is TRBJ2-3, with D possibly being TRBD1 (6 bases). Germline CDR1 and CDR2: LNHDA and SQIVND (reference sequence). The CDR3 covers 14 residues. Between the trimmed V and J ends, which lost 3 bases and 3 bases, there was a span of 10 bases. The CDR3 loop reads CASSISQGTDTQYF. The CDR3 nucleotides read TGTGCCAGTAGTATCTCCCAGGGGACAGATACGCAGTATTTT.

The CDR3 bases are TGCGCCAGCAGCACGGGACAGGCCGCGGCTGAAGCTTTCTTT. Protein sequence: CASSTGQAAAEAFF. The rearrangement links TRBV5-1 to TRBJ1-1; 8 nucleotides line up with TRBD1. The length of the CDR3 is 14 residues. Germline V gene lookup returns CDR1 SGHRS and CDR2 YFSETQ. V trimming: 4 bases; J trimming: 6 bases; junction bases outside the gene matches: 8.

The chain recombines TRBV2 with TRBJ2-1, with D possibly being TRBD2 (5 bases). V lost 7 bases to trimming and J lost 0 bases, with 13 bases between them. Germline V gene lookup returns CDR1 SNHLY and CDR2 FYNNEI. This CDR3 region has 15 residues. CDR3 amino acids: CASKAGISSYNEQFF. The DNA of the CDR3 is TGTGCCAGCAAGGCGGGTATTAGCTCCTACAATGAGCAGTTCTTC.

This clone appeared many times. The chain combines TRBV30 with TRBJ1-2; possible D gene TRBD1, 5 bases. Germline V gene lookup returns CDR1 GTSNPN and CDR2 SVGIG (reference sequence). The CDR3 runs to 15 residues. Trimming left V 3 bases short and J 0 bases short, with 14 bases between. Here the CDR3 reads CAWSGVTATNYGYTF. The CDR3 nucleotides read TGTGCCTGGAGCGGAGTGACAGCCACTAACTATGGCTACACCTTC.

The chain is built from TRBV28 and TRBJ2-7; 10 nucleotides line up with TRBD2. Germline values: CDR1 MDHEN, CDR2 SYDVKM. There are 17 residues in the CDR3. V dropped 3 bases and J dropped 2; count of bases not matched to a gene: 10. CDR3 DNA: TGTGCCAGCAGTTTTGTTTCTAGCGGGAGTCTCCCCTACGAGCAGTACTTC. Translated, it gives CASSFVSSGSLPYEQYF.

This chain connects TRBV19 to TRBJ1-5, with 8 nucleotides matching TRBD1. Germline CDR1 LNHDA, CDR2 SQIVND (reference sequence). The CDR3 spans 15 residues. Germline trimming cut 4 bases from V and 6 bases from J; bases unmatched to any gene: 8. The chain's CDR3 is CASSTPTGAGQPQHF. DNA of the CDR3: TGTGCCAGTAGTACCCCGACAGGGGCGGGTCAGCCCCAGCATTTT. Complete variable domain (other parts from reference TRBV19 and TRBJ1-5): DGGITQSPKYLFRKEGQNVTLSCEQNLNHDAMYWYRQDPGQGLRLIYYSQIVNDFQKGDIAEGYSVSREKKESFPLTVTSAQKNPTAFYLCASSTPTGAGQPQHFGDGTRLSIL.

This chain connects TRBV3-1 (or the pseudogene TRBV3-2) to TRBJ2-1; D gene unclear. CDR1 LGHDT and CDR2 YNNKEL come from the germline V gene (reference sequence). The CDR3 has 17 amino acids. V was pared by 3 bases and J by 0 bases, with 15 bases between. For the CDR3, the DNA is TGTGCCAGCAGCCACCTCACTATGCTTCTCTCCTACAATGAGCAGTTCTTC. This gives the protein CASSHLTMLLSYNEQFF.

The chain combines TRBV10-1 with TRBJ2-3; tentative D call: TRBD2 (6 bases). Germline lookup yields CDR1 WNHNN and CDR2 SYGVQD (reference sequence). V was shortened by 2 bases and J by 0 bases, with 15 bases between the two germline ends. The CDR3 has 17 residues. CDR3 DNA sequence: TGCGCCAGCAGTGAGGGCGGGGCCCGGGGAAGCACAGATACGCAGTATTTT. This gives the protein CASSEGGARGSTDTQYF.

The sample holds one count of this clone. The chain uses TRBV5-1 and TRBJ1-1; D call uncertain. The germline V gene encodes CDR1 SGHRS and CDR2 YFSETQ. The CDR3 extends over 15 amino acids. With 5 bases removed from V and 0 bases from J, the gap between germline ends came to 14 bases. This chain's CDR3 is CASSYSLQLNTEAFF. CDR3 DNA sequence: TGCGCCAGCAGTTATTCGCTTCAGTTGAACACTGAAGCTTTCTTT.

The chain carries TRBV25-1 and TRBJ1-2; no reliable D call. The germline CDR1 and CDR2 sequences are MGHDK and SYGVNS. The CDR3 extends over 12 amino acids. V was cut by 1 base and J by 7 bases, with 7 bases left in between. The CDR3 sequence is CASSESASGYTF. The DNA of the CDR3 is TGTGCCAGCAGTGAATCCGCTAGTGGCTACACCTTC.

A word on this clone: Other DNA sequences in this specimen translate into the identical CDR3. The rearrangement joins TRBV18 to TRBJ1-5; unclear D gene. The CDR3 extends over 13 amino acids. Germline loops: CDR1 KGHSH, CDR2 LQKENI. V dropped 3 bases and J dropped 1 base, with 4 bases sitting between them. The CDR3 sequence is CASSPSSNQPQHF. The DNA of the CDR3 is TGTGCCAGCTCACCGAGCAGCAATCAGCCCCAGCATTTT. Based on the CDR3 plus reference TRBV18 and TRBJ1-5, the full variable domain is NAGVMQNPRHLVRRRGQEARLRCSPMKGHSHVYWYRQLPEEGLKFMVYLQKENIIDESGMPKERFSAEFPKEGPSILRIQQVVRGDSAAYFCASSPSSNQPQHFGDGTRLSIL.

In this sample, this clone turned up a few times. The rearrangement links TRBV5-5 to TRBJ1-1; a possible D gene is TRBD1 (5 bases). V lost 2 bases and J lost 5, with 10 bases in between. Germline V gene lookup returns CDR1 SGHKS and CDR2 YYEKEE (reference sequence). The length of the CDR3 is 13 residues. This chain's CDR3 is CASSFRGGTEAFF. The CDR3 DNA reads TGTGCCAGCAGCTTCCGTGGGGGGACTGAAGCTTTCTTT.

This chain connects TRBV6-5 to TRBJ2-2; no definite D call. With 4 bases removed from V and 1 base from J, the gap between germline ends came to 7 bases. Germline V CDR1 and CDR2: MNHEY, SVGAGI. The CDR3 extends over 14 amino acids. The CDR3 is CASSLPGNTGELFF. The DNA for the CDR3 is TGTGCCAGCAGTTTACCAGGGAACACCGGGGAGCTGTTTTTT.

The chain links TRBV19 to TRBJ1-2, with D perhaps TRBD1 (6 bases). The CDR3 has 14 residues. Germline values: CDR1 LNHDA, CDR2 SQIVND (reference sequence). V shed 6 bases and J shed 4 bases, with 15 bases lying between them. CDR3 amino acids: CASSRRGRGYGYTF. DNA for the CDR3: TGTGCCAGTAGCCGCAGGGGAAGGGGCTATGGCTACACCTTC.

This clone was detected once. The V gene is TRBV7-8, the J gene TRBJ1-6; TRBD1 matches at 8 bases. The V and J ends lost 0 bases and 6 bases, in that order; junction bases with no gene match: 4. The CDR3 spans 16 residues. Germline CDR1 reads SGHVS; CDR2 reads FQNEAQ. This CDR3 is CASSLARGQANSPLHF. The CDR3 DNA reads TGTGCCAGCAGCTTAGCGAGGGGACAGGCTAATTCACCCCTCCACTTT.

The chain uses TRBV11-2 and TRBJ1-4; D might be TRBD1 (6 bases). Trimming shortened V by 2 bases and J by 5 bases, and 12 bases separated the two germline ends. Looked up from germline, CDR1 is SGHAT and CDR2 is FQNNGV. The length of the CDR3 is 15 residues. CDR3 sequence: CASSLYREPNEKLFF. In DNA form, the CDR3 reads TGTGCCAGCAGCTTATACAGGGAACCCAATGAAAAACTGTTTTTT.

This sequence joins TRBV21-1 and TRBJ2-3; the D call of TRBD1 is as the table states it, not checked on the DNA. TRBV21-1 is a listed pseudogene. The CDR3 has 17 residues. CDR3 sequence: CASSKKQQPNKTDTQYF. The CDR3 coding sequence is TGTGCCAGCAGCAAGAAACAACAGCCGAACAAGACAGATACGCAGTATTTT.

The V call is TRBV29-1, the J call TRBJ2-3, with D perhaps matching TRBD2 (6 bases). Germline lookup yields CDR1 SQVTM and CDR2 ANQGSEA. Trimming removed 7 bases at V and 3 bases at J, with 11 bases between. This CDR3 is built from 12 residues. The CDR3 protein is CSALGGTDTQYF. The CDR3 region has the DNA TGCAGCGCCCTTGGAGGGACAGATACGCAGTATTTT.

This clone occurred once. CDR3 sequence (DNA): TGTGCCAGCAGTACAGGGGCGGGCTACGAGCAGTACTTC. Protein product: CASSTGAGYEQYF. The rearrangement links TRBV6-5 to TRBJ2-7, with TRBD1 identical over 7 bases. V gave up 5 bases and J gave up 3 bases; unmatched junction bases: 4. Germline CDR1 reads MNHEY; CDR2 reads SVGAGI. The CDR3 covers 13 residues.

The rearrangement uses TRBV14 and TRBJ1-3; weak D call: TRBD1 (5 bases). The V gene's germline CDR1 is SGHDN and CDR2 FVKESK. With 1 base removed from V and 8 bases from J, the gap between germline ends came to 15 bases. This CDR3 contains 15 residues. The CDR3, as DNA: TGTGCCAGCAGCCAAGGCTACAGGATTCACGACACCATATATTTT. Its translation: CASSQGYRIHDTIYF.

The sample holds a few counts of this clone. V usage is TRBV5-1 and J usage is TRBJ1-1, with unresolved D. The CDR3 has 13 residues. Per the germline V gene, CDR1 is SGHRS and CDR2 is YFSETQ. The V end lost 2 bases, the J end lost 0 bases, and 5 bases lay between the germline ends. CDR3 DNA: TGCGCCAGCAGCTTCGGGTTGAACACTGAAGCTTTCTTT. Its translation is CASSFGLNTEAFF.

This rearrangement joins TRBV12-3 or TRBV12-4 to TRBJ2-1; D gene ambiguous. The CDR3 is made up of 13 amino acids. Trimming cost V 2 bases and J 6 bases, with 8 bases left between them. CDR3 in amino acids: CASSLRGRNEQFF. The CDR3 region has the DNA TGTGCCAGCAGTTTAAGAGGTCGCAATGAGCAGTTCTTC.

This rearrangement joins TRBV5-1 to TRBJ2-5, with TRBD2 matching over 7 bases. V lost 2 bases, J lost 2 bases, and 6 bases stayed unmatched. This CDR3 contains 15 residues. Germline loops: CDR1 SGHRS, CDR2 YFSETQ. The CDR3 is CASSLVLAPQETQYF. CDR3 DNA: TGCGCCAGCAGCTTAGTACTAGCGCCTCAAGAGACCCAGTACTTC.